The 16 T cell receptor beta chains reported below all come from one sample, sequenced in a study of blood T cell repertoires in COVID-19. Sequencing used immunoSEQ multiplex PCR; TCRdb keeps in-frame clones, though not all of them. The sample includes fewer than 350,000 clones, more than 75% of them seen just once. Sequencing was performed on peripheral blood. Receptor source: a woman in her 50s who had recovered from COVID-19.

CDR3 coding DNA: TGTGCCAGCAGTATATACTCGGTGGAGACCCAGTACTTC. This codes for CASSIYSVETQYF. V and J are TRBV2 and TRBJ2-5; D gene unclear. Trimming took 5 bases from V and 5 from J, leaving 12 bases between them. The germline V gene encodes CDR1 SNHLY and CDR2 FYNNEI. The CDR3 runs to 13 residues. The entire variable domain, with the rest obtained from reference TRBV2 and TRBJ2-5, is as follows: EPEVTQTPSHQVTQMGQEVILRCVPISNHLYFYWYRQILGQKVEFLVSFYNNEISEKSEIFDDQFSVERPDGSNFTLKIRSTKLEDSAMYFCASSIYSVETQYFGPGTRLLVL.

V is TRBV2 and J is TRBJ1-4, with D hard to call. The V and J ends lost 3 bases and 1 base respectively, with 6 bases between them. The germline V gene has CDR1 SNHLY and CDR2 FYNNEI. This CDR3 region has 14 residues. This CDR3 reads CASSDGRTNEKLFF. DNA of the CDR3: TGTGCCAGCAGTGACGGGAGAACTAATGAAAAACTGTTTTTT.

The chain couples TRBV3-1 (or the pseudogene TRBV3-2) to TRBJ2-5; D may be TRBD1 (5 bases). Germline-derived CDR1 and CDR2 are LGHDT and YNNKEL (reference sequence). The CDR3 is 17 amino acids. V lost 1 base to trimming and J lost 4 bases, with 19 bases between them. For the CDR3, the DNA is TGTGCCAGCAGCCAAGGGGGCGGCCGACAGATTGGAGAGACCCAGTACTTC. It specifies CASSQGGGRQIGETQYF.

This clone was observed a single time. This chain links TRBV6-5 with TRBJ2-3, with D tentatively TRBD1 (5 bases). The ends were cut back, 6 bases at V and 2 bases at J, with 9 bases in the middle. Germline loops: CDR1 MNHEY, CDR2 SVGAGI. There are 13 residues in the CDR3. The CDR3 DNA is TGTGCCAGCAGCCCAGGGATCACAGATACGCAGTATTTT. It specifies CASSPGITDTQYF.

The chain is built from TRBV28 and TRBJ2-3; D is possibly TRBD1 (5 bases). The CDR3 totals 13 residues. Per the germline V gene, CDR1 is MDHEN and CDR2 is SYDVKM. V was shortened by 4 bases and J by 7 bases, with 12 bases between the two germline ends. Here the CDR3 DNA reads TGTGCCAGCAGTTCGCCACAGGTTTATACGCAGTATTTT. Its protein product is CASSSPQVYTQYF.

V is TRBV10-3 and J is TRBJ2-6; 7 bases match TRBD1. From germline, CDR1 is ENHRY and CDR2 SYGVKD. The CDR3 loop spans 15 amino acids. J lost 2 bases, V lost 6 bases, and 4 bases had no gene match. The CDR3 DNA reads TGTGCCATCAGCCAAGACAGGGCTGGGGCCAACGTCCTGACTTTC. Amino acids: CAISQDRAGANVLTF.

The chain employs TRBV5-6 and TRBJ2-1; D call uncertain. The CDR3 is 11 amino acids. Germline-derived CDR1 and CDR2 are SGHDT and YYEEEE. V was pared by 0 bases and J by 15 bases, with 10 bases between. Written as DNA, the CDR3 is TGTGCCAGCAGCTTGGGCCTGTTTAGGTTCTTC. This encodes CASSLGLFRFF.

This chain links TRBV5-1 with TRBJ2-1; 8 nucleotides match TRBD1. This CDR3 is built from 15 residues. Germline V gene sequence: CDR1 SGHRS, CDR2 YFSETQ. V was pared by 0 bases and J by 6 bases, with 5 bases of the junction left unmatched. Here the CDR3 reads CASSLVQGAVNEQFF. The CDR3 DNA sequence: TGCGCCAGCAGCTTGGTGCAGGGGGCGGTCAATGAGCAGTTCTTC.

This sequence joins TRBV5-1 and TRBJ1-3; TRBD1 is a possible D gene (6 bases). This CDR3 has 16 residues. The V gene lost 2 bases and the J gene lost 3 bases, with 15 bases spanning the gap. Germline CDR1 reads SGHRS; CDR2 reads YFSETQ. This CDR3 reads CASSFSGAGNGNTIYF. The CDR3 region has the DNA TGCGCCAGCAGCTTTTCAGGGGCAGGGAATGGAAACACCATATATTTT.

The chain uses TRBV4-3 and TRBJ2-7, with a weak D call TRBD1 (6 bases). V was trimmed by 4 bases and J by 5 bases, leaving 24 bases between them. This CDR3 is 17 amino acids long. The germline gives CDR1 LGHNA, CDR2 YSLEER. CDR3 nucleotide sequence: TGCGCCAGCAGCCCCACTACGCTGGATATTACAGGGCACGAGCAGTACTTC. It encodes CASSPTTLDITGHEQYF.

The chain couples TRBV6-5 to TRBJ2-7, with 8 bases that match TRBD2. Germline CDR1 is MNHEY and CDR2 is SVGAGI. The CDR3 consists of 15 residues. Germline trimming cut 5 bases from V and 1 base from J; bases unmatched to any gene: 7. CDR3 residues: CASSRLAYSSYEQYF. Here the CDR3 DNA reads TGTGCCAGCAGTAGACTAGCGTACTCTTCCTACGAGCAGTACTTC.

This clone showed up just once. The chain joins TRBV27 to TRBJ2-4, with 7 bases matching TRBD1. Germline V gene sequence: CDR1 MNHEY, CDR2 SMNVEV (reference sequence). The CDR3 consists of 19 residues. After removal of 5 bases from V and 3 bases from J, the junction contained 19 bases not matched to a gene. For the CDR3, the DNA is TGTGCCAGCAGTCCCCTTATCGGGACAGATCCCGGAGGCAAAAACATTCAGTACTTC. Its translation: CASSPLIGTDPGGKNIQYF.

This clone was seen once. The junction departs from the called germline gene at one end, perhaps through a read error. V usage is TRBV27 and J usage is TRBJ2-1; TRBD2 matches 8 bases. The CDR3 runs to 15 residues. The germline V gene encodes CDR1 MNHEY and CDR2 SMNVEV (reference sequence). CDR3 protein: CASGQEQGLSGRQVF. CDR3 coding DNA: TGTGCCAGCGGACAAGAACAGGGTCTGAGCGGGAGACAGGTCTTC.

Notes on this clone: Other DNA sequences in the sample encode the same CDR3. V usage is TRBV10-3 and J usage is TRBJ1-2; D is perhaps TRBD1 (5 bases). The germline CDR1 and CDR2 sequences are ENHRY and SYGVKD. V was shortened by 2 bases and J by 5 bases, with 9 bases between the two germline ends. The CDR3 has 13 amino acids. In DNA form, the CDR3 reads TGTGCCATCAGTGAGAGGGGAAATTATGGCTACACCTTC. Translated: CAISERGNYGYTF.

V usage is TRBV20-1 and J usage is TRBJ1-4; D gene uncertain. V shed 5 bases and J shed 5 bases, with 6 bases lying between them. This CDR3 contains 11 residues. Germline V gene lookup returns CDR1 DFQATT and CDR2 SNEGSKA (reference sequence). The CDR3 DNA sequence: TGCAGTGCTTACGGGAATGAAAAACTGTTTTTT. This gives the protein CSAYGNEKLFF.

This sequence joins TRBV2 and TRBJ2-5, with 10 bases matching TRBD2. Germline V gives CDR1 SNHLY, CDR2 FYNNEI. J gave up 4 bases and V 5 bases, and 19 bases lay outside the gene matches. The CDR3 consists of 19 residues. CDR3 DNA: TGTGCCAGCAGTATTCCGGGGCGTAGCGGGAGGTGGGGCGCAGAGACCCAGTACTTC. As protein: CASSIPGRSGRWGAETQYF. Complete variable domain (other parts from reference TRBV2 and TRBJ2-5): EPEVTQTPSHQVTQMGQEVILRCVPISNHLYFYWYRQILGQKVEFLVSFYNNEISEKSEIFDDQFSVERPDGSNFTLKIRSTKLEDSAMYFCASSIPGRSGRWGAETQYFGPGTRLLVL.